In this sample, the clone carrying this T cell receptor beta chain turned up once. The target antigen is unknown. The CDR3 length is 15 residues. Trimming removed 6 bases from V and 0 bases from J, with 11 bases in between. The germline V gene encodes CDR1 SGHTA and CDR2 FQGNSA. The sample originates from a study of lymphopenia after photon versus proton radiotherapy. The protocol was immunoSEQ multiplex PCR, while the TCRdb copy is restricted to in-frame clones and leaves out a portion. The table includes approximately 65,000 clones, 87% detected once. Overall study findings and caveats: After lymphocyte nadir, photon-treated repertoires showed oligoclonal expansion, especially CD8+ Temra. Survival link was tested only in deceased patients; proton benefit remains a possibility.

This sequence was found in an older man with esophageal cancer. Sequencing was performed on peripheral blood, taken from a patient treated with proton-based radiotherapy. The rearrangement uses TRBV7-2 and TRBJ2-2; D remains ambiguous. The CDR3 sequence: CASRLSPANTGELFF. CDR3 DNA sequence: TGTGCCAGCAGACTCAGCCCAGCGAACACCGGGGAGCTGTTTTTT.